What follows are 4 T cell receptor beta chains derived from one specimen sequenced in a study of T cell repertoires in cytomegalovirus infection. TCRdb passed the reads through MiXCR, listing each CDR3 protein once. The top ten hold approximately 13% of the sample, which has 300,000 or so distinct CDR3 sequences, 25% seen once. The material sequenced was PBMCs. These receptors all stem from a human donor in good health (CMV status not recorded). Some clones in this sample may be carry-over from other donors' samples.

This clonotype appeared many times. The CDR3 sequence: CASSLGTDRFQETQYF. The CDR3 nucleotides read TGTGCCAGCAGCTTAGGGACAGATCGATTTCAAGAGACCCAGTACTTC. V and J are TRBV7-6 and TRBJ2-5, with a tentative D call TRBD1 (6 bases). Germline V lookup: CDR1 SGHVS, CDR2 FNYEAQ. Trimming removed 1 base from V and 2 bases from J, with 14 bases in between. There are 16 residues in the CDR3.

This clonotype has just a few counts. This chain joins TRBV7-2 and TRBJ2-3, with 8 nucleotides matching TRBD2. Germline CDR1 and CDR2: SGHTA and FQGNSA. V lost 0 bases, J lost 15 bases, and 11 bases stayed unmatched. There are 14 residues in the CDR3. The CDR3 protein is CASSLALAGGTPYF. CDR3 nucleotide sequence: TGTGCCAGCAGCTTAGCGCTGGCGGGAGGAACTCCCTATTTT.

The chain employs TRBV12-3 or TRBV12-4 and TRBJ2-4; 10 bases are shared with TRBD1. The CDR3 has 18 residues. Unmatched junction bases numbered 11, after V lost 6 bases and J lost 0 bases. The CDR3 region is CASRPPPGQGRAKNIQYF. For the CDR3, the DNA is TGTGCCAGCAGGCCTCCCCCGGGACAGGGGCGAGCCAAAAACATTCAGTACTTC.

This clonotype has only a few counts. The chain is built from TRBV4-3 and TRBJ2-2, with TRBD1 matching over 10 bases. Looked up from germline, CDR1 is LGHNA and CDR2 is YSLEER. The CDR3 extends over 18 amino acids. Trimming cost V 2 bases and J 5 bases; bases outside gene matches: 11. The CDR3 DNA reads TGCGCCAGCAGCCAATTGACAGGGGGCGGTAGGATGACCGGGGAGCTGTTTTTT. This codes for CASSQLTGGGRMTGELFF.